The T cell receptor beta chain under discussion was sequenced for a study of blood T cell repertoires in COVID-19. The method was immunoSEQ multiplex PCR; TCRdb's version includes in-frame clones alone and lacks a portion of them. The repertoire has approximately 480,000 clones, around 90% of them found once; the top ten carry 0.7%. The trim removed 4 bases at V and 4 bases at J, leaving 6 bases unmatched. Germline lookup yields CDR1 SGHTA and CDR2 FQGTGA. This CDR3 is built from 15 residues. Sequenced material: PBMCs or T cells enriched from blood (not recorded which). The chain carries TRBV7-3 and TRBJ2-3; 9 bases align to TRBD2. The source is a woman aged 18 to 35 who had recovered from COVID-19. This chain's CDR3 is CASSSGLAPSDTQYF. CDR3 DNA sequence: TGTGCCAGCAGCTCGGGACTAGCTCCTTCAGATACGCAGTATTTT.